The sequence of this TCR beta chain was determined in a study of blood T cell repertoires in COVID-19. At the level of the study: Acute-phase and convalescent COVID-19 samples originated in the United States, Italy and Spain. PBMCs, B-cell-depleted T cells, or T cells were the source of the cDNA or gDNA that made up the material.

V dropped 4 bases and J dropped 4; count of bases not matched to a gene: 8. Germline lookup yields CDR1 SGDLS and CDR2 YYNGEE. The CDR3 is 16 amino acids. In the original workflow: Reference gene primers were amplified, and this amplification served to estimate nucleated cell counts. Clones were read by immunoSEQ multiplex PCR, and TCRdb kept only the in-frame ones, dropping some. The DNA was the basis for D and trimming; V, J and clone size are from that table. Of about 220,000 clones in the sample, about 80% are singletons; the top ten hold less than 2.5%. This clone has just a few counts. The J gene is TRBJ2-2, the V gene TRBV9; 9 nucleotides agree with TRBD2. This sequence was found in a woman in her fifties or sixties with acute or convalescent COVID-19. The sample taken for sequencing was peripheral blood. The CDR3: CASSPTGLAGTGELFF. As DNA, the CDR3 is TGTGCCAGCAGCCCCACGGGACTAGCTGGCACCGGGGAGCTGTTTTTT. Looking up the rest from reference TRBV9 and TRBJ2-2 gives the full variable domain: DSGVTQTPKHLITATGQRVTLRCSPRSGDLSVYWYQQSLDQGLQFLIQYYNGEERAKGNILERFSAQQFPDLHSELNLSSLELGDSALYFCASSPTGLAGTGELFFGEGSRLTVL.